This T cell receptor (beta chain) was identified in a study of monozygotic twins with inflammatory bowel disease (dated by TCRdb to about 2019). Background for the entire study: The full study comprised around 28 monozygotic twin pairs: nine German pairs (four IBD-concordant, five IBD-discordant) and 19 IBD-discordant Danish pairs. The search for disease-associated traits relied mainly on comparing IBD patients with their genetically identical healthy co-twins within discordant pairs. Each individual had, on average, about 151 000 unique TCRalpha sequences and 181 000 unique TCRbeta sequences available for analysis.

The library came from 5' RACE. For each TCR library, about 4,000 ng of total RNA was used. For each sample, cDNA synthesis was carried out in eight separate reactions using SMARTScribe reverse transcriptase. During cDNA synthesis, template switching was used to introduce unique molecular identifiers that contained a 6-nucleotide sample barcode. Amplification of TCRalpha and TCRbeta cDNA involved two nested PCRs of around 15 and 9 cycles, and each PCR was followed by bead purification. Before amplification, cDNA was treated with uracil DNA-glycosylase and purified using the QIAquick PCR purification kit. The second PCR was the step at which Illumina TruSeq-compatible adapters and sample-specific barcodes were added. Library quality and concentration were checked on TapeStation and Qubit, and libraries were pooled at about 5 ng each. Sequencing of the pooled libraries was done on an Illumina HiSeq2500 single-index Rapid Run using custom sequencing primers and 2 x 100 bp reads. The authors' pipeline ran thus. UMI-based consensus assembly with MiGEC version 1.2.6 was used to correct PCR and sequencing errors. MiXCR version 2.1.1 was used for V(D)J alignment, clonotype assembly and CDR3 extraction. To normalise gene usage, clonotype sharing and MAIT/NKT TCR abundance, the top 1000, 10 000 and 20 000 clonotypes in each sample were analysed. After downsampling to 27 000 UMIs, diversity was calculated as the inverse Simpson index using the vegan R package. Statistical testing used paired Mann-Whitney U tests on the discordant twin pairs and applied Benjamini-Hochberg correction for multiple testing. TCRdb reprocessed the reads, reporting each CDR3 protein sequence once and no DNA. TCRdb's processing, not the study's, gives the V and J calls here. The sample table includes 200,000 to 250,000 distinct CDR3 sequences. The ten largest clones represent 1.6% of the sample.

From each donor, an approximately 2.5 ml peripheral blood sample was collected into PAXgene tubes and kept at -80 degrees C. Without any T cell sorting, total RNA was extracted from whole blood using the PAXgene blood miRNA kit on an automated QIAcube. Peripheral blood from monozygotic twin pairs who were concordant or discordant for inflammatory bowel disease underwent deep TCRalpha and TCRbeta repertoire profiling using unique molecular barcoding. Smoking habits were recorded for all twin pairs, and each individual was classified as a current, former or never smoker. Study-wide findings and limitations: Compared with healthy twins, IBD patients shared fewer clonotypes with other individuals, and the difference was most pronounced in patients with signs of disease activity. TCRbeta repertoire diversity, by inverse Simpson index, was decreased in IBD patients compared with their healthy co-twins. The analysis was unable to tell apart different T cell subtypes. No single strong signal or clonotype linked to IBD turned up in the results, so the idea that one exists was not supported. Because patients received different immunosuppressive treatments, the repertoires may have picked up extra background noise and variability between individuals. Repertoire similarity did not differ between concordant and discordant twins, which could be due to limited statistical power.

Regarding this clonotype: There is no known antigen for this receptor.

Inclusive of the bounding cysteine and phenylalanine, the CDR3 is 15 residues long. No DNA is recorded. Per the germline V gene, KGHDR is the CDR1 and SFDVKD is the CDR2. The sequenced material came from blood. The TCR was taken from a human donor with ulcerative colitis or Crohn's disease, or a healthy co-twin of an affected twin (not recorded which). The chain couples TRBV24-1 to TRBJ2-5; TCRdb's D call, TRBD2, is unchecked because there is no DNA. Here the CDR3 is given as CATSDGALGGETQYF.